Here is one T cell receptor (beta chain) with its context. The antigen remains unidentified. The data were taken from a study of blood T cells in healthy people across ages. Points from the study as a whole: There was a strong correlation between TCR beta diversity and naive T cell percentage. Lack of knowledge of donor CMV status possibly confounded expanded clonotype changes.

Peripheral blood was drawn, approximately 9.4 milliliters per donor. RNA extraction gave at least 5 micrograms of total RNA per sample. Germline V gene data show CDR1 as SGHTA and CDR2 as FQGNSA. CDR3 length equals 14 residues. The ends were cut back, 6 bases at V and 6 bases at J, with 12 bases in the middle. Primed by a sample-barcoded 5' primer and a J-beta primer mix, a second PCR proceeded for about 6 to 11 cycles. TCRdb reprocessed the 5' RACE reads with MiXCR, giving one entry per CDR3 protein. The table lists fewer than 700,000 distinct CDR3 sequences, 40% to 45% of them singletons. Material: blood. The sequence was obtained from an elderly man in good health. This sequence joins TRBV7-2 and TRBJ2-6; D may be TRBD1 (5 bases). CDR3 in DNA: TGTGCCAGCAGTCAAGGCAGGGTGGCCAACGTCCTGACTTTC. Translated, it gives CASSQGRVANVLTF.